The entry below gives a single T cell receptor (beta chain) sequence along with its context. The sample comes from a study of identical twins' blood T cells. Authors' processing steps: Each library had about 2 to 4 million CDR3 reads and about 90,000 to nearly 550,000 clonotypes. TCRdb processed the 5' RACE reads anew with MiXCR; each CDR3 protein has one entry. TCRdb's processing, not the authors' own work, is the source of the V and J calls. The sample consists of fewer than 450,000 distinct CDR3 sequences, under 30% of them appearing once. CDR3 length: 17 amino acids. Germline V gene data show CDR1 as MNHNY and CDR2 as SVGAGI (reference sequence). V lost 1 base, J lost 0 bases, and 12 bases lay in between.

The clonotype comes from a woman aged 18 to 55 in good health. This sequence joins TRBV6-6 and TRBJ1-4; no clear D. Sequencing was performed on PBMCs. CDR3: CASSYLGQVTTNEKLFF. Written as DNA, the CDR3 is TGTGCCAGCAGTTACTTAGGTCAGGTCACAACTAATGAAAAACTGTTTTTT.